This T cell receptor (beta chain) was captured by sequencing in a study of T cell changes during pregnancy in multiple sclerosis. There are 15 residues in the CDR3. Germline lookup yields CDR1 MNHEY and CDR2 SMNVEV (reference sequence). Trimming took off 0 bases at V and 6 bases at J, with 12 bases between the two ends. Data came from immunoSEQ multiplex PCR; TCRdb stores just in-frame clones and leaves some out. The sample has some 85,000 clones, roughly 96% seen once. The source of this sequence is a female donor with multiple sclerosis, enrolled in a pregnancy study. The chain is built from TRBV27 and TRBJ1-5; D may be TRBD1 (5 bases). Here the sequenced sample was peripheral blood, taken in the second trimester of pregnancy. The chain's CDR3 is CASSLSSTGGQPQHF. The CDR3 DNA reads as TGTGCCAGCAGTTTATCGAGCACGGGGGGTCAGCCCCAGCATTTT.